This T cell receptor (beta chain) was recovered during a study of cytomegalovirus exposure and HLA in healthy donors (dated by TCRdb to 2016 to 2017). With respect to the entire study: According to an earlier analysis of 550 to 700 of the donors, some 170 million T cells yielded some 120 million unique TCR beta sequences and around 280 Gb of sequence data. About 300 gigabases of sequencing data and roughly 90 million unique TCR sequences were included in an early release covering over 600 HLA-typed donors. The genetic ancestry cluster associated with self-reported Caucasian donors included roughly 84% of the approximately 400 genotyped donors. The study aimed to test whether cataloging public T cell receptors could reveal signatures of past pathogen exposure. The T cell repertoires of under 750 subjects were profiled by immunosequencing and related to cytomegalovirus serostatus. A separate validation cohort of over a hundred different subjects was used in addition to the 666-subject first cohort. To predict cytomegalovirus infection status, the study brought together high-throughput TCR immunosequencing, statistical association of individual TCRs with disease status, and machine learning. In a later analysis, previously published TCR beta repertoires from 600 to 850 donors were re-analyzed and high-resolution HLA genotyping was added so that TCR occurrence patterns could be studied. Rather than using new phenotypic data, the later analysis identified candidate immune exposures from TCR beta sequences and from how often those sequences occurred across donors. An earlier analysis of 587 of the donors applied high-throughput TCR beta sequencing to assess whether each TCR beta V gene segment acted as functional or pseudogenic. Donor age, sex, ethnicity and CMV serostatus were compiled alongside the repertoire data. Genome-wide SNP genotypes for about 60% of the 666 donors were used in a later genetic analysis, which treated that subset as a discovery cohort. All discovery cohort repertoires had been generated on a single sequencing platform. HLA typing covered class I and class II loci at four-digit resolution. Typing coverage differed by locus: A, B, C, DRB1 and DQB1 were typed in about 620-630 donors, DQA1 in around 500, DPA1 in some 600, and DPB1 in around 490. About five DR-DQ haplotypes were treated as single units for association and clustering because of strong linkage in the cohort. Among 300 to 450 genotyped donors of the cohort, an average of approximately 250,000 unique TCR beta nucleotide sequences were sequenced per donor, roughly 20% of them non-productive.

Library preparation used the immunoSEQ multiplex PCR assay. The multiplex PCR relied on a mix of 60 forward primers for TCR Vbeta segments and 13 reverse primers for TCR Jbeta segments. Amplification of the CDR3 region of rearranged TCR beta genes was performed with a multiplex PCR assay on genomic DNA. The amplified TCR beta libraries were sequenced on the Illumina HiSeq System as 87-base-pair reads. The paper's data handling went like this. A later analysis counted tens of millions of unique TCR beta chains across the 670 or so repertoires, and some 11 million of these chains were shared by at least two donors. A nearest-neighbor algorithm error-corrected the raw reads and collapsed the reads into unique sequences, merging closely related sequences to remove PCR and sequencing errors. Alignment of CDR3 sequences to IMGT reference sequences was used to assign V, D and J gene segments. For a sequence to be retained, at least a six-nucleotide match to both a V gene segment and a J gene segment was required. A rearrangement was called productive if the CDR3 had no stop codons and remained in frame with V and J, and every other rearrangement was called non-productive. Following IMGT convention, CDR3 was defined as the stretch from the second conserved V-encoded cysteine up to the conserved J-encoded phenylalanine. In an earlier analysis of more than 550 of the donors, sequences lacking an unambiguous match to a single V gene segment were excluded. In an earlier analysis of several hundred of the donors, V segments were called functional above 56.7% productive rearrangements and were called segregating when the between-donor standard deviation exceeded 5%. To diagnose cytomegalovirus status from the catalog of TCR beta chain sequences, a statistical classification framework was built. V and J gene assignment, in a later analysis, came from comparing TCR nucleotide sequences with IMGT/GENE-DB human TR gene sequences. The TCRdist pipeline was used in a later analysis to assign CDR3 sequences and most-parsimonious VDJ recombination scenarios. In a later analysis, each TCR beta chain was defined by its CDR3 amino acid sequence together with its V-gene family, and reads without a unique V-gene family were excluded. To address suspected cross-contamination and a sequencing artifact, a later analysis removed approximately 600 highly shared, low-generation-probability nucleotide sequences. In a later analysis, a clonal expansion index was calculated for each public chain from normalized within-repertoire ranks of inferred template counts. Generation probabilities in a later analysis came from a VDJ recombination model fitted to out-of-frame rearrangements, and those results were checked against IGoR. In a later analysis, hypergeometric tests were used to score TCR-TCR, TCR-HLA and TCR-CMV co-occurrence, with a repertoire-size bias correction applied to TCR pairs. To estimate false discovery rates, a later analysis permuted the HLA or CMV assignments 20 times. In a later analysis, co-occurring TCRs were grouped with DBSCAN, and TCRdist sequence similarity was added when clustering was performed within HLA-allele-positive subsets. Co-occurrence clustering excluded repertoires with fewer than 30,000 or more than 120,000 public chains, plus five with anomalous nucleotide sharing. TCRdb provides this immuneACCESS table in a form limited to in-frame rearrangements. Some clones are lacking; in checked studies, under half of them reflect an unresolved V gene, and why the rest are absent is not known. The V and J calls and clone size are taken from that table; D and trimming were inferred from the DNA. This sample comprises approximately 90,000 clones, over 60% of them detected only once. The ten largest account for 3% to 3.5% of the sample.

Trimming takes 0 bases off V and 3 bases off J; junction bases not matched to a gene: 10. The CDR3, cysteine through phenylalanine, is 18 amino acids long. This entry keeps only the CDR3 DNA: 54 bases, framed from base 1. The germline V gene encodes CDR1 ENHRY and CDR2 SYGVKD. Beyond this particular receptor, the publication reports: The authors suggested that the approach could potentially be generalized to other disease states and immunological phenotypes. In both the original and validation cohorts, the classifier was reported to diagnose cytomegalovirus status with high specificity and sensitivity. Most TCR sequences were seen in very few donors, while some public TCRs were found in many individuals. Correlated functional status among segregating V segments might be attributable to linkage disequilibrium, but an unknown experimental factor could not be ruled out. Approximately 16 rarely observed V segments, including chromosome 9 orphons, were excluded from the earlier analysis of about 610 of the donors because counts were too low. Some IMGT-functional V segments, including TRBV6-2 and TRBV6-3, could not be told apart with the 87-base-pair reads, so those segments were excluded. In vitro tests confirmed that three of the cytomegalovirus-associated TCR beta chains recognize cytomegalovirus antigens. A group of highly shared sequence variants was considered likely to be a technical artifact of the sequencing pipeline. Compared with the roughly 600-donor mean, donors in an Asian-associated ancestry cluster had fewer N-insertions in productive TCRs, according to a later genetic analysis. A later genetic analysis associated a missense DCLRE1C variant with V-gene and J-gene trimming of TCR beta chains, and an independent cohort replicated the association. The study listed 150 to 200 TCR beta chains as associated with cytomegalovirus. HLA typing was unavailable for some donors at each locus, so association tests used only the typed subset. Sequencing depth was assumed to be roughly uniform across donors in the presence/absence analyses, though that assumption may not hold. An earlier analysis of approximately 500 of the donors showed that most TCR beta V segments appeared in productive rearrangements either about 87% or about 30% of the time, which broadly matched IMGT annotations. A later analysis associated 15,000 to 20,000 TCR beta sequences with specific HLA alleles at a false discovery rate of 0.05. According to a later analysis, parvovirus B19, influenza, CMV and Epstein-Barr virus appeared linked to several top co-occurrence clusters. This cohort had only TCR beta chains sequenced, and the lack of alpha or paired-chain data limited which features could be detected. Assigning TCR associations to individual alleles was difficult when HLA alleles, especially DR and DQ, strongly co-occurred. According to a later analysis, TCR association rates differed among HLA loci, with DRB1 alleles showing the most associated TCRs and HLA-C alleles showing the fewest. The only immune exposure information available for the cohort was CMV serostatus. Most CMV-associated TCR beta chains appeared to be HLA-restricted in a later analysis, and the HLA associations seemed to be driven largely by CMV exposure. A further reported finding was that TCR beta sequences accurately predicted the HLA-A and HLA-B alleles for most subjects in the first cohort. In a later analysis, HLA-associated TCR beta chains showed more clonal expansion and lower generation probabilities than non-associated chains that were equally common.

Notes on this clone: No cognate antigen has been identified for it. The sample holds no much larger clone one base away, and base qualities are not on file.

The cohort comprised around 690 healthy bone marrow donors. Cohort members were all nominally healthy when sampled, although unrecorded immune exposures were likely present. The donor tested CMV seronegative, placing the donor among the roughly 350 seronegative members of the cohort. Every donor gave a peripheral blood sample, and the peripheral blood mononuclear cells from that sample were used for TCR beta sequencing. The Qiagen DNeasy Blood Extraction Kit was used to extract genomic DNA from the blood cell samples. The source is a man aged 35 to 55 in good health and CMV-seronegative. The chain links TRBV10-3 with TRBJ2-2, with 7 middle bases fitting TRBD2. The material sequenced was PBMCs. CDR3 loop: CAISESSGGGGYTGELFF. DNA sequence: TGTGCCATCAGTGAGTCGTCGGGAGGCGGGGGTTACACCGGGGAGCTGTTTTTT.